The 23 T cell receptor beta chains listed next were all sequenced from one sample in a study of T cells after yellow fever vaccination. TCRdb re-called the 5' RACE reads through MiXCR, storing one row per CDR3 protein. The sample carries fewer than 150,000 distinct CDR3 sequences, more than 6% recorded once. Source: CD4+ T cells sorted from PBMCs, taken 5 days after the yellow fever booster vaccination. These TCRs come from a man aged 30 to 45 who received the YFV17D yellow fever vaccine.

This clonotype was seen many times. This sequence joins TRBV7-2 and TRBJ2-7; D not certain. Germline-derived CDR1 and CDR2 are SGHTA and FQGNSA. Deletions cut 7 bases from V and 5 bases from J, with 15 bases between. This CDR3 contains 13 residues. CDR3 nucleotide sequence: TGTGCCAGCAACCATCGAATTGGCGACGAGCAGTACTTC. Its translation is CASNHRIGDEQYF.

This clonotype was detected ten times or more. This chain links TRBV6-2 or TRBV6-3 with TRBJ2-5, with 8 bases identical to TRBD2. V lost 10 bases to trimming and J lost 3 bases; unmatched junction nucleotides: 10. Germline CDR1 is MNHEY and CDR2 is SVGEGT. CDR3 size: 14 residues. The CDR3 DNA follows: TGTGCCACCCCGGGAGGGTGGGAGGAAGAGACCCAGTACTTC. This codes for CATPGGWEEETQYF.

This clonotype was seen at least ten times. The chain employs TRBV7-2 and TRBJ1-2; 9 bases fit TRBD1. Germline lookup yields CDR1 SGHTA and CDR2 FQGNSA. Trimming cost V 1 base and J 7 bases; bases outside gene matches: 7. This CDR3 contains 15 residues. The CDR3 loop reads CASSLGDRERRGYTF. The CDR3 DNA is TGTGCCAGCAGCTTAGGGGACAGGGAACGTCGTGGCTACACCTTC.

In this sample, this clonotype turned up many times. The rearrangement links TRBV20-1 to TRBJ1-5; a weak D match, TRBD1 (5 bases). Between the trimmed V and J ends, which lost 0 bases and 9 bases, there was a span of 18 bases. Per germline, CDR1 DFQATT and CDR2 SNEGSKA (reference sequence). The CDR3 extends over 15 amino acids. The DNA of the CDR3 is TGCAGTGCTAGAGATCAGTCCGGGGCGGGGGGGCCCCAGCATTTT. Translation gives CSARDQSGAGGPQHF.

At least ten counts were recorded for this clonotype. V gene TRBV10-3 combines with J gene TRBJ2-3; the D gene is possibly TRBD1 (5 bases). The germline V gene encodes CDR1 ENHRY and CDR2 SYGVKD. The CDR3 is 17 amino acids. The V and J ends lost 5 bases and 0 bases respectively, with 18 bases between them. The CDR3 is CAISQWGFTGSTDTQYF. The CDR3 DNA reads TGTGCCATCAGTCAATGGGGTTTTACAGGTAGCACAGATACGCAGTATTTT.

The sample holds many counts of this clonotype. The CDR3 sequence: CASSQELRPRENIQYF. Here the CDR3 DNA reads TGCGCCAGCAGCCAAGAACTCCGCCCCCGGGAAAACATTCAGTACTTC. The chain carries TRBV4-1 and TRBJ2-4; unclear D gene. Germline assignment: CDR1 MGHRA and CDR2 YSYEKL. The CDR3 covers 16 residues. V was shortened by 0 bases and J by 5 bases, with 14 bases between the two germline ends.

This clonotype was detected ten times or more. This chain links TRBV20-1 with TRBJ1-5, with D perhaps TRBD1 (6 bases). Trimming removed 3 bases at V and 7 bases at J, with 13 bases between. Germline assignment: CDR1 DFQATT and CDR2 SNEGSKA (reference sequence). CDR3 size: 13 residues. The CDR3 DNA reads TGCAGTGCTAGGGGACACTGGAACCAGCCCCAGCATTTT. As protein: CSARGHWNQPQHF.

The table lists this clonotype with a few counts. This chain uses TRBV20-1 with TRBJ2-5; 7 bases agree with TRBD2. From germline, CDR1 is DFQATT and CDR2 SNEGSKA (reference sequence). The CDR3 runs 13 residues. The V gene end was trimmed by 6 bases and the J gene end by 1 base; junction bases not matched to a gene: 5. CDR3 in amino acids: CSAKRTSQETQYF. The CDR3 DNA sequence: TGCAGTGCCAAAAGGACTAGCCAAGAGACCCAGTACTTC.

This clonotype was counted at least ten times. V gene TRBV24-1 combines with J gene TRBJ2-1, with D possibly matching TRBD1 (6 bases). This CDR3 is built from 19 residues. The V gene lost 4 bases and the J gene lost 7 bases, with 28 bases spanning the gap. Germline CDR1 KGHDR, CDR2 SFDVKD. The CDR3 loop is CATSETPGQGFTKLNEQFF. Written as DNA, the CDR3 is TGTGCCACCAGTGAAACCCCGGGACAAGGGTTCACCAAGTTAAATGAGCAGTTCTTC.

This clonotype appeared many times. The genes are TRBV5-1 and TRBJ2-1, with TRBD2 as a possible D gene (5 bases). The germline CDR1 and CDR2 sequences are SGHRS and YFSETQ. CDR3 size: 15 residues. Trimming pared 3 bases from V and 3 bases from J, leaving 13 bases between. The CDR3 bases are TGCGCCAGCAGCTCAACTGTGGGGAGCTACAATGAGCAGTTCTTC. This translates into CASSSTVGSYNEQFF.

This clonotype has a count of ten or more. V and J are TRBV12-3 or TRBV12-4 and TRBJ2-5; D is perhaps TRBD2 (6 bases). The CDR3 has 13 amino acids. Trimming took 3 bases from V and 5 from J, leaving 10 bases between them. The DNA for the CDR3 is TGTGCCAGCAGTTTTAGGAGCGGGGAGACCCAGTACTTC. Translated: CASSFRSGETQYF.

This clonotype was counted at least ten times. This chain connects TRBV20-1 to TRBJ2-1; tentatively, D is TRBD2 (6 bases). Germline loops: CDR1 DFQATT, CDR2 SNEGSKA (reference sequence). There are 15 residues in the CDR3. The germline V and J ends were trimmed by 2 bases and 0 bases, with 11 bases remaining between them. The CDR3 reads CSARSGSVSYNEQFF. CDR3 coding DNA: TGCAGTGCTAGAAGCGGGTCGGTCTCCTACAATGAGCAGTTCTTC.

This clonotype was found a few times. The chain employs TRBV7-9 and TRBJ1-4; D is perhaps TRBD1 (6 bases). This CDR3 is built from 16 residues. V lost 5 bases to trimming and J lost 4 bases, with 17 bases between them. Germline V gene lookup returns CDR1 SEHNR and CDR2 FQNEAQ (reference sequence). This chain's CDR3 is CASSPLQGLGNEKLFF. The CDR3 region has the DNA TGTGCCAGCAGCCCATTACAGGGCCTTGGTAATGAAAAACTGTTTTTT.

This clonotype was seen ten or more times. The chain uses TRBV5-1 and TRBJ2-1, with 7 bases that match TRBD1. The CDR3 is 16 residues long. Trimming at V came to 0 bases and at J to 9 bases, leaving 12 bases not matched to a gene. CDR1 is SGHRS, CDR2 YFSETQ, per germline. The CDR3 DNA sequence: TGCGCCAGCAGCTTGGCCGGGACAGTGCCAACCCCTGAGCAGTTCTTC. This encodes CASSLAGTVPTPEQFF.

This clonotype was detected a few times. The chain is built from TRBV19 and TRBJ2-7; no reliable D call. Trimming took off 5 bases at V and 2 bases at J, with 13 bases between the two ends. Germline values: CDR1 LNHDA, CDR2 SQIVND (reference sequence). The CDR3 contains 14 residues. The CDR3 sequence is CASSPSRPPYEQYF. The CDR3 coding sequence is TGTGCCAGTAGTCCCAGCCGACCGCCCTACGAGCAGTACTTC.

Many counts were recorded for this clonotype. The rearrangement joins TRBV28 to TRBJ2-2; D not resolved. The CDR3 runs to 13 residues. With 4 bases removed from V and 4 bases from J, the gap between germline ends came to 7 bases. The V gene's germline CDR1 is MDHEN and CDR2 SYDVKM. The chain's CDR3 is CASSSVGTGELFF. CDR3 in DNA: TGTGCCAGCAGTTCCGTAGGCACCGGGGAGCTGTTTTTT.

This clonotype appeared many times. The gene calls are TRBV7-2 and TRBJ2-7, with TRBD2 matching over 7 bases. V shed 2 bases, J shed 3 bases, and the junction held 7 bases outside the gene matches. This CDR3 region has 15 residues. Germline CDR1 SGHTA, CDR2 FQGNSA. CDR3 amino acids: CASSLTRTSNYEQYF. The CDR3, as DNA: TGTGCCAGCAGCTTAACAAGGACTAGTAACTACGAGCAGTACTTC. The full variable domain, with the rest looked up from reference TRBV7-2 and TRBJ2-7, is GAGVSQSPSNKVTEKGKDVELRCDPISGHTALYWYRQSLGQGLEFLIYFQGNSAPDKSGLPSDRFSAERTGGSVSTLTIQRTQQEDSAVYLCASSLTRTSNYEQYFGPGTRLTVT.

This clonotype was counted at least ten times. In DNA form, the CDR3 reads TGTGCCAGCAGCTTCCGGGACGGCGGCGAGACCCAGTACTTC. Amino acids: CASSFRDGGETQYF. The V call is TRBV5-6, the J call TRBJ2-5; the D gene could be TRBD1 or TRBD2 (5 bases each). The CDR3 runs 14 residues. V was clipped by 2 bases and J by 5 bases, with 13 bases between them. CDR1 and CDR2 from the germline V gene are SGHDT and YYEEEE.

This clonotype was observed at least ten times. J is TRBJ2-7 and V is TRBV7-2; 11 bases line up with TRBD1. The CDR3 extends over 15 amino acids. CDR1 is SGHTA, CDR2 FQGNSA, per germline. The V and J ends lost 3 bases and 4 bases, in that order; junction bases with no gene match: 5. The CDR3 region has the DNA TGTGCCAGCAGCTTGGCGGGACAGGGGGAATACGAGCAGTACTTC. Translating gives CASSLAGQGEYEQYF. The full variable domain, with the rest looked up from reference TRBV7-2 and TRBJ2-7, is GAGVSQSPSNKVTEKGKDVELRCDPISGHTALYWYRQSLGQGLEFLIYFQGNSAPDKSGLPSDRFSAERTGGSVSTLTIQRTQQEDSAVYLCASSLAGQGEYEQYFGPGTRLTVT.

The table lists this clonotype with a few counts. This sequence joins TRBV30 and TRBJ2-1; TRBD2 matches 13 bases. Germline trimming cut 5 bases from V and 8 bases from J; bases unmatched to any gene: 6. CDR3 length: 14 amino acids. Germline CDR1 is GTSNPN and CDR2 is SVGIG (reference sequence). CDR3 residues: CAWRLAGGGDEQFF. CDR3 coding DNA: TGTGCCTGGCGACTAGCGGGAGGAGGGGATGAGCAGTTCTTC.

This clonotype was counted ten times or more. The V gene is TRBV28, the J gene TRBJ2-1; possible D gene TRBD2, 5 bases. V dropped 5 bases and J dropped 9 bases, with 23 bases sitting between them. The CDR3 spans 16 residues. Per germline, CDR1 MDHEN and CDR2 SYDVKM. Here the CDR3 DNA reads TGTGCCAGCAGTCCCCGGGGTGGAGCGACAATGGCTGAGCAGTTCTTC. It translates to CASSPRGGATMAEQFF.

Ten or more counts support this clonotype. The V call is TRBV27, the J call TRBJ2-5, with TRBD1 matching over 8 bases. V trimming: 8 bases; J trimming: 5 bases; junction bases outside the gene matches: 13. Germline V lookup: CDR1 MNHEY, CDR2 SMNVEV (reference sequence). The CDR3 consists of 15 residues. The CDR3 here is CASSTGAGGVETQYF. CDR3 DNA sequence: TGTGCCAGCTCAACGGGGGCAGGGGGCGTTGAGACCCAGTACTTC.

Many counts were recorded for this clonotype. The chain combines TRBV5-1 with TRBJ1-2; 8 nucleotides line up with TRBD1. V lost 4 bases, J lost 4 bases, and 3 bases stayed unmatched. The CDR3 extends over 13 amino acids. The germline V gene encodes CDR1 SGHRS and CDR2 YFSETQ. The CDR3: CASSPGQGYGYTF. As DNA, the CDR3 is TGCGCCAGCAGCCCCGGACAGGGCTATGGCTACACCTTC.